The present TCR beta chain was sequenced within a study of shared clonotypes between healthy human individuals. This CDR3 contains 12 residues. V was cut by 3 bases and J by 5 bases, with 7 bases left in between. Germline V lookup: CDR1 KGHSH, CDR2 LQKENI. This table comes from immunoSEQ multiplex PCR, and its TCRdb copy is limited to in-frame clones, with some not included. The table includes roughly 1,100,000 clones, about 76% detected once. A split of CD4+ cells into CD45RA+ naive and CD45RA-negative memory subsets was performed. Sequences were obtained from memory CD4+ T cells sorted from blood. Subset defined: CD45RA-negative fraction. This chain links TRBV18 with TRBJ2-5, with unresolved D. The TCR comes from a man between 18 and 35 years old in good health. The CDR3: CASSPYSETQYF. The CDR3 bases are TGTGCCAGCTCACCTTATTCGGAGACCCAGTACTTC.